The clone carrying this T cell receptor beta chain was seen more than once but under ten times. The data originate from a study of cytomegalovirus exposure and HLA in healthy donors. The PCR had 60 Vbeta and 13 Jbeta primers. The repertoire was sequenced with immunoSEQ multiplex PCR; TCRdb's copy has only in-frame clones and lacks some. The sample holds 95,000 to 150,000 clones, 17% seen once. CDR3 size: 15 residues. Trimming stripped 5 bases from V and 1 base from J, with 16 bases between. Germline V gene data show CDR1 as SGDLS and CDR2 as YYNGEE. This receptor was taken from a female donor in good health and CMV-seropositive. This rearrangement joins TRBV9 to TRBJ2-7; a weak D match, TRBD2 (5 bases). Sequenced sample: PBMCs. The CDR3 nucleotides read TGTGCCAGCAGTTCGCCGGGGAGTACGTCCTACGAGCAGTACTTC. Translating it yields CASSSPGSTSYEQYF. Complete variable domain (other parts from reference TRBV9 and TRBJ2-7): DSGVTQTPKHLITATGQRVTLRCSPRSGDLSVYWYQQSLDQGLQFLIQYYNGEERAKGNILERFSAQQFPDLHSELNLSSLELGDSALYFCASSSPGSTSYEQYFGPGTRLTVT.